This T cell receptor beta chain was identified during a study of blood T cell repertoires in COVID-19. Study as a whole: The cDNA or gDNA used as material had been derived from T cells, B-cell-depleted T cells, or PBMCs.

This CDR3 has 16 amino acids. V was shortened by 1 base and J by 2 bases, with 12 bases between the two germline ends. Germline V gene lookup returns CDR1 LNHDA and CDR2 SQIVND (reference sequence). Per the authors' pipeline: For nucleated cells, counts were estimated from reference gene primer amplification. The repertoire was sequenced with immunoSEQ multiplex PCR; TCRdb's copy has only in-frame clones and lacks some. That table gives V, J and clone size, and the DNA gave D and trimming. The repertoire holds fewer than 300,000 clones, with approximately 85% as singletons. Material: peripheral blood. The chain carries TRBV19 and TRBJ1-5; D is perhaps TRBD1 (5 bases). The TCR sequence derives from a woman in her 30s with acute or convalescent COVID-19. Here the CDR3 reads CASSIVGDVGNQPQHF. The CDR3 region has the DNA TGTGCCAGTAGTATAGTAGGGGATGTCGGCAATCAGCCCCAGCATTTT.